Listed below are T cell receptor beta chains from one sample, sequenced in a study of CD8 T cell repertoires and HIV-1 epitope variants. For these receptors, no antigen is known. Assay used: immunoSEQ multiplex PCR; TCRdb lists only in-frame clones, some missing. Altogether a few thousand clones are present, about 70% being singletons, with the ten largest covering under 55%. The sample comprised cultured CD8+ T cells derived from PBMCs. All receptors derive from a male donor with HIV. Each CDR3 is given with its conserved first and last residue. The order of the fields is clone size, V gene, J gene, D gene, CDR3 protein, CDR3 DNA. A D gene is named only where the DNA matches it firmly. Not every row has a clone size; where given, it reads once, few, many or a size class.

clone_size: .
v_call: TRBV10-2
j_call: TRBJ2-2
d_call: TRBD1
cdr3_aa: CASRPGQGIYPGELFF
cdr3_nt: TGCGCCAGCAGACCGGGACAGGGGATATATCCCGGGGAGCTGTTTTTT

clone_size: .
v_call: TRBV7-9
j_call: TRBJ2-1
d_call: .
cdr3_aa: CASSLGQGLNNEQFF
cdr3_nt: TGTGCCAGCAGCCTCGGTCAGGGGCTAAACAATGAGCAGTTCTTC

clone_size: .
v_call: TRBV5-1
j_call: TRBJ2-1
d_call: .
cdr3_aa: CASSPQIGGNEQFF
cdr3_nt: TGCGCCAGCAGCCCACAAATTGGGGGCAATGAGCAGTTCTTC

clone_size: .
v_call: TRBV28
j_call: TRBJ2-5
d_call: .
cdr3_aa: CASRSGYGETQYF
cdr3_nt: TGTGCCAGCAGGTCAGGGTACGGAGAGACCCAGTACTTC

clone_size: .
v_call: TRBV19
j_call: TRBJ1-3
d_call: .
cdr3_aa: CASSIFGGNTIYF
cdr3_nt: TGTGCCAGTAGTATCTTCGGCGGAAACACCATATATTTT

clone_size: .
v_call: TRBV30
j_call: TRBJ1-3
d_call: .
cdr3_aa: CAWPDSDGNTIYF
cdr3_nt: TGTGCCTGGCCAGACTCGGATGGAAACACCATATATTTT

clone_size: .
v_call: TRBV6-6
j_call: TRBJ2-7
d_call: TRBD1
cdr3_aa: CASSYQGVNEQYF
cdr3_nt: TGTGCCAGCAGTTACCAGGGGGTGAACGAGCAGTACTTC

clone_size: .
v_call: TRBV29-1
j_call: TRBJ1-4
d_call: TRBD1
cdr3_aa: CSVGTGRGNEKLFF
cdr3_nt: TGCAGCGTCGGGACAGGGAGGGGTAATGAAAAACTGTTTTTT

clone_size: .
v_call: TRBV19
j_call: TRBJ2-1
d_call: TRBD2
cdr3_aa: CASSIEGGRSYNEQFF
cdr3_nt: TGTGCCAGCAGTATAGAGGGCGGGAGGTCCTACAATGAGCAGTTCTTC

clone_size: medium-sized
v_call: TRBV28
j_call: TRBJ1-1
d_call: .
cdr3_aa: CASRTGEVTEAFF
cdr3_nt: TGTGCCAGCAGGACAGGAGAGGTCACTGAAGCTTTCTTT

clone_size: .
v_call: TRBV6-5
j_call: TRBJ2-5
d_call: TRBD2
cdr3_aa: CASSRTSGSGETQYF
cdr3_nt: TGTGCCAGCAGTAGGACTAGCGGGAGTGGGGAGACCCAGTACTTC

clone_size: .
v_call: TRBV27
j_call: TRBJ2-7
d_call: TRBD1
cdr3_aa: CASRWDDRDYEQYF
cdr3_nt: TGTGCCAGCAGGTGGGACGACAGGGACTACGAGCAGTACTTC

clone_size: .
v_call: TRBV27
j_call: TRBJ2-3
d_call: TRBD2
cdr3_aa: CASSLRLAGRDTQYF
cdr3_nt: TGTGCCAGCAGTTTACGCTTAGCGGGGAGAGATACGCAGTATTTT

clone_size: large
v_call: TRBV4-3
j_call: TRBJ1-4
d_call: .
cdr3_aa: CASSQDSTGNIATNEKLFF
cdr3_nt: TGCGCCAGCAGCCAAGATTCAACGGGGAACATTGCAACTAATGAAAAACTGTTTTTT

clone_size: .
v_call: TRBV28
j_call: TRBJ2-5
d_call: .
cdr3_aa: CASSLPHQETQYF
cdr3_nt: TGTGCCAGCAGTTTACCCCATCAAGAGACCCAGTACTTC

clone_size: .
v_call: TRBV7-8
j_call: TRBJ1-6
d_call: TRBD1
cdr3_aa: CASSPRTGVESPLHF
cdr3_nt: TGTGCCAGCAGCCCGAGGACAGGAGTAGAGTCACCCCTCCACTTT

clone_size: .
v_call: TRBV11-2
j_call: TRBJ1-3
d_call: .
cdr3_aa: CASSSAGAGNTIYF
cdr3_nt: TGTGCCAGCAGCTCGGCAGGGGCTGGAAACACCATATATTTT

clone_size: .
v_call: TRBV23-1
j_call: TRBJ2-7
d_call: .
cdr3_aa: CASSRGPSWGYEQYF
cdr3_nt: TGCGCCAGCAGTCGGGGGCCCTCTTGGGGTTACGAGCAGTACTTC

clone_size: .
v_call: TRBV5-6
j_call: TRBJ2-5
d_call: TRBD2
cdr3_aa: CASSTVGLKETQYF
cdr3_nt: TGTGCCAGCAGCACAGTGGGACTAAAGGAGACCCAGTACTTC

clone_size: .
v_call: TRBV4-3
j_call: TRBJ2-6
d_call: .
cdr3_aa: CASSQDWQAGANVLTF
cdr3_nt: TGCGCCAGCAGCCAAGATTGGCAGGCCGGGGCCAACGTCCTGACTTTC

clone_size: few
v_call: TRBV7-9
j_call: TRBJ1-5
d_call: .
cdr3_aa: CASSLGGAGDQPQHF
cdr3_nt: TGTGCCAGCAGCTTAGGGGGGGCTGGTGATCAGCCCCAGCATTTT

clone_size: .
v_call: TRBV6-1
j_call: TRBJ1-1
d_call: .
cdr3_aa: CASISRTTEAFF
cdr3_nt: TGTGCCAGCATTTCCCGAACGACAGAAGCTTTCTTT

clone_size: .
v_call: TRBV6-1
j_call: TRBJ1-5
d_call: TRBD1
cdr3_aa: CASRSGQGKQPQHF
cdr3_nt: TGTGCCAGCAGATCCGGACAGGGAAAACAGCCCCAGCATTTT

clone_size: .
v_call: TRBV7-9
j_call: TRBJ2-2
d_call: TRBD1
cdr3_aa: CASSRGDRATGELFF
cdr3_nt: TGTGCCAGCAGCCGCGGGGACAGGGCGACCGGGGAGCTGTTTTTT

clone_size: few
v_call: TRBV9
j_call: TRBJ2-7
d_call: .
cdr3_aa: CASSGGDGAYEQYF
cdr3_nt: TGTGCCAGCAGCGGGGGAGACGGTGCCTACGAGCAGTACTTC

clone_size: .
v_call: TRBV5-4
j_call: TRBJ2-2
d_call: .
cdr3_aa: CASSPPVWRAIGELFF
cdr3_nt: TGTGCCAGCAGCCCCCCGGTCTGGAGGGCCATCGGGGAGCTGTTTTTT

clone_size: .
v_call: TRBV11-2
j_call: TRBJ2-3
d_call: .
cdr3_aa: CASSISFRDTDTQYF
cdr3_nt: TGTGCCAGCAGCATTAGCTTTCGAGACACAGATACGCAGTATTTT

clone_size: .
v_call: TRBV11-2
j_call: TRBJ1-3
d_call: .
cdr3_aa: CASSLEPSGTGNTIYF
cdr3_nt: TGTGCCAGCAGCTTAGAGCCGTCCGGGACAGGAAACACCATATATTTT

clone_size: .
v_call: TRBV5-6
j_call: TRBJ2-1
d_call: TRBD2
cdr3_aa: CASSSHTASGRSSEQFF
cdr3_nt: TGTGCCAGCAGCTCCCACACGGCGAGCGGGAGGTCAAGTGAGCAGTTCTTC

clone_size: few
v_call: TRBV6-5
j_call: TRBJ2-7
d_call: .
cdr3_aa: CASSVGAGFYEQYF
cdr3_nt: TGTGCCAGCAGTGTAGGGGCGGGTTTCTACGAGCAGTACTTC

clone_size: once
v_call: TRBV5-5
j_call: TRBJ2-1
d_call: TRBD2
cdr3_aa: CASSLAGLAGDVNEQFF
cdr3_nt: TGTGCCAGCAGCTTGGCCGGGCTAGCGGGAGATGTCAATGAGCAGTTCTTC

clone_size: once
v_call: TRBV18
j_call: TRBJ1-3
d_call: .
cdr3_aa: CASSSGSSGNTIYF
cdr3_nt: TGTGCCAGCTCATCAGGTAGCTCTGGAAACACCATATATTTT

clone_size: .
v_call: TRBV7-9
j_call: TRBJ2-6
d_call: .
cdr3_aa: CASSQLGDLSGAGANVLTF
cdr3_nt: TGTGCCAGCAGCCAATTAGGGGATTTATCGGGGGCTGGGGCCAACGTCCTGACTTTC

clone_size: .
v_call: TRBV4-3
j_call: TRBJ2-7
d_call: .
cdr3_aa: CASSQEGGLSYEQYF
cdr3_nt: TGCGCCAGCAGCCAAGAGGGCGGGCTATCCTACGAGCAGTACTTC

clone_size: .
v_call: TRBV5-6
j_call: TRBJ2-7
d_call: .
cdr3_aa: CASSPTVSYEQYF
cdr3_nt: TGTGCCAGCAGTCCGACCGTCTCCTACGAGCAGTACTTC

clone_size: .
v_call: TRBV27
j_call: TRBJ2-7
d_call: .
cdr3_aa: CASSLAITYEQYF
cdr3_nt: TGTGCCAGCAGTTTGGCAATTACCTACGAGCAGTACTTC

clone_size: .
v_call: TRBV4-2
j_call: TRBJ1-2
d_call: .
cdr3_aa: CASRQDIGYTF
cdr3_nt: TGTGCCAGCAGACAAGACATTGGCTACACCTTC

clone_size: .
v_call: TRBV7-8
j_call: TRBJ2-7
d_call: TRBD1
cdr3_aa: CASSHPDRALSYEQYF
cdr3_nt: TGTGCCAGCAGCCACCCTGACAGGGCCCTCTCCTACGAGCAGTACTTC

clone_size: large
v_call: TRBV28
j_call: TRBJ1-1
d_call: .
cdr3_aa: CATFPTGSNTEAFF
cdr3_nt: TGTGCCACCTTTCCGACAGGCTCGAACACTGAAGCTTTCTTT

clone_size: .
v_call: TRBV28
j_call: TRBJ2-7
d_call: .
cdr3_aa: CASSSGLSDYEQYF
cdr3_nt: TGTGCCAGCAGTTCAGGGCTGTCGGATTACGAGCAGTACTTC

clone_size: .
v_call: TRBV28
j_call: TRBJ2-2
d_call: .
cdr3_aa: CASSLGRRGELFF
cdr3_nt: TGTGCCAGCAGTTTGGGACGGCGCGGGGAGCTGTTTTTT

clone_size: .
v_call: TRBV4-3
j_call: TRBJ2-7
d_call: .
cdr3_aa: CASSHGTDEPSEQYF
cdr3_nt: TGCGCCAGCAGCCACGGAACAGACGAGCCGAGTGAGCAGTACTTC

clone_size: .
v_call: TRBV28
j_call: TRBJ2-1
d_call: .
cdr3_aa: CASSGQLDKAEELYNEQFF
cdr3_nt: TGTGCCAGCAGTGGGCAATTGGATAAAGCGGAGGAGCTGTACAATGAGCAGTTCTTC

clone_size: .
v_call: TRBV5-1
j_call: TRBJ2-3
d_call: .
cdr3_aa: CASSLNTDTQYF
cdr3_nt: TGCGCCAGCAGCTTGAACACAGATACGCAGTATTTT

clone_size: .
v_call: TRBV20-1
j_call: TRBJ2-1
d_call: .
cdr3_aa: CSAREPNSEFF
cdr3_nt: TGCAGTGCTAGAGAACCAAACTCGGAGTTCTTC

clone_size: .
v_call: TRBV18
j_call: TRBJ2-7
d_call: .
cdr3_aa: CASSPSPIPYEQYF
cdr3_nt: TGTGCCAGCTCACCATCGCCGATCCCCTACGAGCAGTACTTC

clone_size: .
v_call: TRBV21-1
j_call: TRBJ2-7
d_call: .
cdr3_aa: CASSKEESSYEQYF
cdr3_nt: TGTGCCAGCAGCAAAGAAGAGAGCTCCTACGAGCAGTACTTC

clone_size: .
v_call: TRBV19
j_call: TRBJ2-1
d_call: .
cdr3_aa: CASSIWPDFSEQFF
cdr3_nt: TGTGCCAGTAGTATCTGGCCGGACTTCTCGGAGCAGTTCTTC

clone_size: .
v_call: TRBV29-1
j_call: TRBJ1-2
d_call: .
cdr3_aa: CSVEDPGLDYGYTF
cdr3_nt: TGCAGCGTTGAAGATCCGGGACTGGACTATGGCTACACCTTC

clone_size: .
v_call: TRBV6-1
j_call: TRBJ2-2
d_call: TRBD2
cdr3_aa: CASSGLAGAGELFF
cdr3_nt: TGTGCCAGCAGCGGACTAGCGGGAGCCGGGGAGCTGTTTTTT